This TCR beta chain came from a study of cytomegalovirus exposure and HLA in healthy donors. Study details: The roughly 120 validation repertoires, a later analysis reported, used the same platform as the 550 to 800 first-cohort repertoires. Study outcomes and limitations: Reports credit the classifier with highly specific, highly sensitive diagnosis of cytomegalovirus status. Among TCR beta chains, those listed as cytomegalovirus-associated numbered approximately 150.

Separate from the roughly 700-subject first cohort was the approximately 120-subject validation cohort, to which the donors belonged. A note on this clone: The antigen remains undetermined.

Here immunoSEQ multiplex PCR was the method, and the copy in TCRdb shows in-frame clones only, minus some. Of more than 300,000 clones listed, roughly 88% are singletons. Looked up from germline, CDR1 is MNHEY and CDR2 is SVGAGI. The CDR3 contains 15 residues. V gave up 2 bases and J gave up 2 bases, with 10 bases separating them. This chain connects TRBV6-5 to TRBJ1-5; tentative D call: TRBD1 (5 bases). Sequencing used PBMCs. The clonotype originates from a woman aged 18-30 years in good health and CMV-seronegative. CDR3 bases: TGTGCCAGCAGTTACACGGGGGGTGGCAATCAGCCCCAGCATTTT. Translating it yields CASSYTGGGNQPQHF.